These T cell receptor beta chains were read from a single sample in a study of patients and donors after allogeneic stem cell transplantation. TCRdb re-derived calls from the RT-PCR reads in MiXCR, one entry per CDR3 protein. This table has about 230,000 distinct CDR3 sequences, approximately 14% appearing once. The sequenced sample consisted of blood, either unsorted or a sorted T cell fraction (not recorded which). Receptor source: a human donor who was either an allogeneic HSCT recipient or a stem cell or donor lymphocyte infusion donor (not recorded which). It is not recorded whose cells these are; they may come from a transplant donor. Both conserved end residues are part of each CDR3. Each record gives: V gene, J gene, D gene, clone size, CDR3 DNA, CDR3 protein. The D gene is left open where the match is weak. The size field is filled for only some rows; it gives once, few, many or a size class.

v_gene: TRBV20-1
j_gene: TRBJ2-5
d_gene: TRBD2
abundance: few
CDR3nt: TGCAGTGCTAGAGCTAGCGGGAGGGCCGGGGAGACCCAGTACTTC
CDR3aa: CSARASGRAGETQYF

v_gene: TRBV6-5
j_gene: TRBJ2-7
d_gene: TRBD1
abundance: -
CDR3nt: TGTGCCAGCAGTTTAAGCCGACAGGGGGTCAACGAGCAGTACTTC
CDR3aa: CASSLSRQGVNEQYF

v_gene: TRBV7-2
j_gene: TRBJ2-2
d_gene: -
abundance: medium-sized
CDR3nt: TGTGCCAGCCAAGGGGGGGTCGGGGAGCTGTTTTTT
CDR3aa: CASQGGVGELFF

v_gene: TRBV2
j_gene: TRBJ2-2
d_gene: TRBD2
abundance: -
CDR3nt: TGTGCCAGCAGTGATGGGACTAGCGGGGGGCGGGCCACCGGGGAGCTGTTTTTT
CDR3aa: CASSDGTSGGRATGELFF

v_gene: TRBV10-2
j_gene: TRBJ2-5
d_gene: TRBD2
abundance: -
CDR3nt: TGCGCCAGCAGTGAGGTAGCGGGTGGGGAGACCCAGTACTTC
CDR3aa: CASSEVAGGETQYF

v_gene: TRBV6-2/TRBV6-3
j_gene: TRBJ2-1
d_gene: TRBD1
abundance: many
CDR3nt: TGTGCCGGGGGGACAGGGGCATTGTCCTACAATGAGCAGTTCTTC
CDR3aa: CAGGTGALSYNEQFF

v_gene: TRBV4-2
j_gene: TRBJ2-1
d_gene: TRBD1
abundance: -
CDR3nt: TGTGCCAGCAGCCAAGATGGGGCCGTGGGGACAGGGTTTGGAAATGAGCAGTTCTTC
CDR3aa: CASSQDGAVGTGFGNEQFF

v_gene: TRBV12-3/TRBV12-4
j_gene: TRBJ2-2
d_gene: TRBD2
abundance: few
CDR3nt: TGTGCCAGCAGTTTCGGGGTGGCGGGAGGGCCGTTGGGCACCGGGGAGCTGTTTTTT
CDR3aa: CASSFGVAGGPLGTGELFF

v_gene: TRBV4-1
j_gene: TRBJ1-4
d_gene: -
abundance: -
CDR3nt: TGCGCCAGCAGCCAGGAACAAAAACTGTTTTTT
CDR3aa: CASSQEQKLFF

v_gene: TRBV15
j_gene: TRBJ2-3
d_gene: -
abundance: once
CDR3nt: TGTGCCACCAGCAGAGATCGGGGGTCAGCTAGCACAGATACGCAGTATTTT
CDR3aa: CATSRDRGSASTDTQYF

v_gene: TRBV15
j_gene: TRBJ1-1
d_gene: -
abundance: -
CDR3nt: TGTGCCACCAGCAGAAGGGTACTTCTTGGTGAAGCTTTCTTT
CDR3aa: CATSRRVLLGEAFF

v_gene: TRBV4-1
j_gene: TRBJ2-5
d_gene: -
abundance: few
CDR3nt: TGCGCCAGCAGCCAAGAAGGAGGTGGCAGGGGGACCCAGTACTTC
CDR3aa: CASSQEGGGRGTQYF

v_gene: TRBV27
j_gene: TRBJ2-1
d_gene: TRBD2
abundance: few
CDR3nt: TGTGCCAGCAGTTCGAAAGCGGGGGGGCCTTACAATGAGCAGTTCTTC
CDR3aa: CASSSKAGGPYNEQFF

v_gene: TRBV9
j_gene: TRBJ2-3
d_gene: TRBD2
abundance: -
CDR3nt: TGTGCCAGCAGCGTAGAGACTAGCGGGGCCCCCACAGATACGCAGTATTTT
CDR3aa: CASSVETSGAPTDTQYF

v_gene: TRBV20-1
j_gene: TRBJ2-5
d_gene: -
abundance: -
CDR3nt: TGCAGTGCTCCCCCGGGCCAGACGCAAGAGACCCAGTACTTC
CDR3aa: CSAPPGQTQETQYF

v_gene: TRBV20-1
j_gene: TRBJ1-5
d_gene: -
abundance: few
CDR3nt: TGCAGTGCTAGTCGCCAGTACGATCAGCCCCAGCATTTT
CDR3aa: CSASRQYDQPQHF

v_gene: TRBV7-2
j_gene: TRBJ2-1
d_gene: -
abundance: -
CDR3nt: TGTGCCAGCAGCTTAGATGCCGGGGGTGGCTGGAATGAGCAGTTCTTC
CDR3aa: CASSLDAGGGWNEQFF

v_gene: TRBV12-3/TRBV12-4
j_gene: TRBJ2-4
d_gene: -
abundance: many
CDR3nt: TGTGCCAGCAGTTTTTCCGGTGCCAAAAACATTCAGTACTTC
CDR3aa: CASSFSGAKNIQYF

v_gene: TRBV12-3/TRBV12-4
j_gene: TRBJ2-1
d_gene: -
abundance: many
CDR3nt: TGTGCCAGCAGTTTAGTATTTGGGCAGAAATACAATGAGCAGTTCTTC
CDR3aa: CASSLVFGQKYNEQFF

v_gene: TRBV4-3
j_gene: TRBJ2-1
d_gene: -
abundance: -
CDR3nt: TGCGCCAGCAGCCAGGTGGGGGGGCTAGGCAATGAGCAGTTCTTC
CDR3aa: CASSQVGGLGNEQFF

v_gene: TRBV6-5
j_gene: TRBJ1-1
d_gene: -
abundance: many
CDR3nt: TGTGCCAGCAGTTACTCGACCGGGGGTGAGGAGGCTTTCTTT
CDR3aa: CASSYSTGGEEAFF

v_gene: TRBV3-1
j_gene: TRBJ2-1
d_gene: TRBD2
abundance: -
CDR3nt: TGTGCCAGCAGCCCAAGGGGACTAGCGGGAGAGGCCAATGAGCAGTTCTTC
CDR3aa: CASSPRGLAGEANEQFF

v_gene: TRBV20-1
j_gene: TRBJ1-5
d_gene: -
abundance: few
CDR3nt: TGCAGTACCCGATACTCGGGGTCCAGCAATCAGCCCCAGCATTTT
CDR3aa: CSTRYSGSSNQPQHF

v_gene: TRBV6-1
j_gene: TRBJ2-5
d_gene: -
abundance: -
CDR3nt: TGTGCCAGCAGTCAAGGACGGGGAGAGACCCAGTACTTC
CDR3aa: CASSQGRGETQYF

v_gene: TRBV6-1
j_gene: TRBJ2-2
d_gene: TRBD2
abundance: few
CDR3nt: TGTGCCAGCAGTGGCGGGGAGGGTATCACCACCGGGGAGCTGTTTTTT
CDR3aa: CASSGGEGITTGELFF

v_gene: TRBV27
j_gene: TRBJ1-1
d_gene: TRBD1
abundance: -
CDR3nt: TGTGCCAGCACCTGGGGACAGGGGATTTCAGGAACTGAAGCTTTCTTT
CDR3aa: CASTWGQGISGTEAFF

v_gene: TRBV7-2
j_gene: TRBJ1-4
d_gene: -
abundance: -
CDR3nt: TGTGCCAGCAGCTTATACGATGAAAAACTGTTTTTT
CDR3aa: CASSLYDEKLFF

v_gene: TRBV2
j_gene: TRBJ2-4
d_gene: -
abundance: few
CDR3nt: TGTGCCAGCAGTGAAGGGGCTGTAGCGGCGGACATTCAGTACTTC
CDR3aa: CASSEGAVAADIQYF

v_gene: TRBV11-1
j_gene: TRBJ2-4
d_gene: -
abundance: few
CDR3nt: TGTGCCAGCAGTTTAAGTGGACAACCGGGGAACATTCAGTACTTC
CDR3aa: CASSLSGQPGNIQYF

v_gene: TRBV5-1
j_gene: TRBJ1-6
d_gene: TRBD1
abundance: few
CDR3nt: TGCGCCAGCACCCCGACAGGGATCTCCTATAATTCACCCCTCCACTTT
CDR3aa: CASTPTGISYNSPLHF

v_gene: TRBV9
j_gene: TRBJ2-2
d_gene: TRBD2
abundance: few
CDR3nt: TGTGCCAGCAGTCTCGTGCGGGGGGCTCTAGCCGGGGAGCTGTTTTTT
CDR3aa: CASSLVRGALAGELFF

v_gene: TRBV5-1
j_gene: TRBJ2-3
d_gene: TRBD2
abundance: -
CDR3nt: TGCGCCAGCAGCTTGGATAGCGGGGGGGCCGTAGATACGCAGTATTTT
CDR3aa: CASSLDSGGAVDTQYF